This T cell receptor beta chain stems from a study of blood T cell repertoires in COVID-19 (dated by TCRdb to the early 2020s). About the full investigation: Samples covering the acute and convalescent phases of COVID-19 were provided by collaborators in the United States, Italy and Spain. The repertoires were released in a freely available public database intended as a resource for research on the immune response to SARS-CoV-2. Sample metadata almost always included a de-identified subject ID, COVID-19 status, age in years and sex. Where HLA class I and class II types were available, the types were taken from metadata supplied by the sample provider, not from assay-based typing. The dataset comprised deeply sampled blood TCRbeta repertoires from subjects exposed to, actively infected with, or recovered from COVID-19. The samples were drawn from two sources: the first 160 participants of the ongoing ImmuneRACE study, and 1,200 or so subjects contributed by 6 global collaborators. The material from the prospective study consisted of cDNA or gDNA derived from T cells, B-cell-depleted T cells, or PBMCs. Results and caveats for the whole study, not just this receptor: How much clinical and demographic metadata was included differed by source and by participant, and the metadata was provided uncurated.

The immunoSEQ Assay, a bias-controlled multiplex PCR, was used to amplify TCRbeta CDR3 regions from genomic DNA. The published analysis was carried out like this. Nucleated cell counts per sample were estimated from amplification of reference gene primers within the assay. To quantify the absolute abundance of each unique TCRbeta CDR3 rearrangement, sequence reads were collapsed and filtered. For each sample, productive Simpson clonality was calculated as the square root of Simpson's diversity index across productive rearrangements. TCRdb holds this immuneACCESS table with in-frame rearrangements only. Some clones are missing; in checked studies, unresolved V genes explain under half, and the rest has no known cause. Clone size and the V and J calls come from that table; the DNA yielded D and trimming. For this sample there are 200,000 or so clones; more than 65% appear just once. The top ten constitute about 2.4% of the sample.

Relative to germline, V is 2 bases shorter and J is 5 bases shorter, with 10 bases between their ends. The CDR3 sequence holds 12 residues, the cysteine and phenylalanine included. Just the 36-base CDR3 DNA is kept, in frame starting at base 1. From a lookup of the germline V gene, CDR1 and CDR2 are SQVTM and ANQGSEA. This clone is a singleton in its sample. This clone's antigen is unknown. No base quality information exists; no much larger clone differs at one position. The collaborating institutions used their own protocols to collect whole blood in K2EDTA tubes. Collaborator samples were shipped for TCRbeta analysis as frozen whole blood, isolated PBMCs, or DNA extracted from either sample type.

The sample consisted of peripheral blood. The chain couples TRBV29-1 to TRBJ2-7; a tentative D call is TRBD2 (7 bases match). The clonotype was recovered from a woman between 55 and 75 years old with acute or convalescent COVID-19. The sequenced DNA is TGCAGCGTTGAACGGGGGGCCAACGAGCAGTACTTC. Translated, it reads CSVERGANEQYF.